Below are 8 T cell receptor beta chains sequenced from a single sample in a study of CD8 T cells in ankylosing spondylitis. TCRdb reprocessed the 5' RACE reads via MiXCR and lists one record per CDR3 protein. The sample lists 200,000 to 250,000 distinct CDR3 sequences, roughly 32% occurring once. The sequencing sample was made of blood, either unsorted or a sorted T cell fraction (not recorded which). The receptor set was obtained from a male donor with ankylosing spondylitis or in good health (not recorded which).

This clonotype has more than one count but fewer than ten. The chain recombines TRBV29-1 with TRBJ2-1, with 12 positions matching TRBD1. The CDR3 contains 16 residues. Looked up from germline, CDR1 is SQVTM and CDR2 is ANQGSEA. Trimming removed 1 base from V and 7 bases from J; junction bases left unmatched: 8. CDR3 in amino acids: CSVEVPGQGAGNEQFF. The CDR3 coding sequence is TGCAGCGTTGAAGTCCCGGGACAGGGGGCGGGTAATGAGCAGTTCTTC.

The sample holds a few counts of this clonotype. The rearrangement joins TRBV29-1 to TRBJ2-5; 7 positions agree with TRBD1. The CDR3 runs to 14 residues. Germline CDR1 SQVTM, CDR2 ANQGSEA. V dropped 6 bases and J dropped 5; count of bases not matched to a gene: 12. The CDR3 here is CSVRQGSGGETQYF. The CDR3 DNA reads as TGCAGCGTCCGACAGGGTTCGGGCGGGGAGACCCAGTACTTC.

The CDR3 DNA reads as TGTGCCAGCAGTGAATCTTTACGGGGCGAGCAGTACTTC. It is translated as CASSESLRGEQYF. The rearrangement joins TRBV2 to TRBJ2-7; tentatively, D is TRBD2 (5 bases). V lost 2 bases, J lost 6 bases, and 11 bases lay in between. The CDR3 covers 13 residues. Germline V gives CDR1 SNHLY, CDR2 FYNNEI.

This clonotype was counted only a few times. V usage is TRBV29-1 and J usage is TRBJ2-5; D is undetermined. Germline V gene lookup returns CDR1 SQVTM and CDR2 ANQGSEA. The CDR3 has 12 amino acids. The germline V and J ends were trimmed by 1 base and 4 bases, with 7 bases remaining between them. The CDR3 protein is CSVEVDGETQYF. The CDR3 coding sequence is TGCAGCGTTGAAGTGGACGGAGAGACCCAGTACTTC. The variable domain in full, with the rest retrieved from reference TRBV29-1 and TRBJ2-5, is SAVISQKPSRDICQRGTSLTIQCQVDSQVTMMFWYRQQPGQSLTLIATANQGSEATYESGFVIDKFPISRPNLTFSTLTVSNMSPEDSSIYLCSVEVDGETQYFGPGTRLLVL.

V and J are TRBV29-1 and TRBJ2-3; 8 nucleotides line up with TRBD2. V was clipped by 7 bases and J by 3 bases; unmatched bases: 9. Germline-derived CDR1 and CDR2 are SQVTM and ANQGSEA. This CDR3 contains 14 residues. In DNA form, the CDR3 reads TGCAGCGCCACGGGGGGGTTACGGACAGATACGCAGTATTTT. It yields the protein CSATGGLRTDTQYF.

V is TRBV29-1 and J is TRBJ2-7, with 7 positions matching TRBD1. V gave up 4 bases and J gave up 4 bases; unmatched junction bases: 7. CDR3 size: 13 residues. Germline V CDR1 and CDR2: SQVTM, ANQGSEA. The CDR3 DNA reads as TGCAGCGTTGGTTCGGGCAGGGGGTACGAGCAGTACTTC. Translating it yields CSVGSGRGYEQYF.

A single count supports this clonotype. CDR3: CASSLAFSGLVYEQYF. CDR3 in DNA: TGTGCCAGCAGCTTAGCGTTCTCGGGGTTAGTCTACGAGCAGTACTTC. The chain recombines TRBV7-9 with TRBJ2-7; maybe TRBD2 (5 bases). Germline V gene sequence: CDR1 SEHNR, CDR2 FQNEAQ (reference sequence). Deletions cut 0 bases from V and 3 bases from J, with 15 bases between. The CDR3 runs 16 residues.

This clonotype was seen ten or more times. The rearrangement links TRBV12-3 or TRBV12-4 to TRBJ2-3, with D unresolved. The CDR3 totals 13 residues. The ends were cut back, 3 bases at V and 0 bases at J, with 4 bases in the middle. The CDR3 sequence: CASSFLSTDTQYF. CDR3 coding DNA: TGTGCCAGCAGTTTCTTAAGCACAGATACGCAGTATTTT.